A selection of T cell receptor beta chains follows, all from one sample in a study of T cell responses to AZD1222 COVID-19 vaccine. Sequencing was performed with immunoSEQ multiplex PCR; in TCRdb, only in-frame clones are kept and a portion is missing. Of more than 75,000 clones in the sample, under 90% were seen once. Sequenced here: peripheral blood, sampled 28 days after the second AZD1222 dose. The receptors were gathered from an adult who received the AZD1222 COVID-19 vaccine. Each CDR3 is given with its conserved first and last residue. The D gene is left open where the match is weak. Some rows have no size entry. The others give once, few or many, or a class for an expanded clone.

v_call,clone_size,j_call,d_call,cdr3_aa,cdr3_nt
TRBV28,once,TRBJ1-3,TRBD1,CASSLQGAILSGNTIYF,TGTGCCAGCAGCCTGCAGGGGGCGATCCTCTCTGGAAACACCATATATTTT
TRBV5-1,NA,TRBJ2-3,NA,CASSSEDGDTDTQYF,TGCGCCAGCAGCTCCGAAGATGGGGACACAGATACGCAGTATTTT
TRBV7-2,NA,TRBJ1-6,NA,CASSSEPEHSPLHF,TGTGCCAGCAGTTCTGAACCGGAGCATTCACCCCTCCACTTT
TRBV4-1,NA,TRBJ2-1,NA,CASSQGPGTPGNEQFF,TGCGCCAGCAGCCAAGGCCCCGGGACCCCCGGGAATGAGCAGTTCTTC
TRBV5-4,NA,TRBJ2-2,TRBD1,CASSVRTGANTGELFF,TGTGCCAGCAGCGTGCGGACAGGGGCGAACACCGGGGAGCTGTTTTTT
TRBV4-3,NA,TRBJ1-1,NA,CASSHRWGVGTEAFF,TGCGCCAGCAGCCACCGTTGGGGGGTAGGTACTGAAGCTTTCTTT
TRBV6-5,NA,TRBJ2-3,TRBD2,CASSYAGGVTDTQYF,TGTGCCAGCAGTTACGCGGGAGGGGTAACAGATACGCAGTATTTT
TRBV5-1,few,TRBJ2-2,NA,CASRGGQSTNTGELFF,TGCGCCAGCAGGGGAGGACAGTCAACGAACACCGGGGAGCTGTTTTTT
TRBV7-9,NA,TRBJ1-4,NA,CASSLDGEKLFF,TGTGCCAGCAGCTTAGACGGTGAAAAACTGTTTTTT
TRBV18,few,TRBJ1-4,TRBD1,CASSPPTGLANEKLFF,TGTGCCAGCTCACCGCCGACAGGGCTGGCTAATGAAAAACTGTTTTTT
TRBV27,NA,TRBJ1-3,NA,CASSFGSASSGNTIYF,TGTGCCAGCAGTTTTGGGTCGGCGAGCTCTGGAAACACCATATATTTT
TRBV19,few,TRBJ2-1,NA,CASSIKGYNEQFF,TGTGCCAGTAGTATCAAAGGGTACAATGAGCAGTTCTTC
TRBV3-1/TRBV3-2,few,TRBJ2-3,NA,CASSQGAGLRGGTDTQYF,TGTGCCAGCAGCCAAGGGGCGGGGCTCAGAGGTGGCACAGATACGCAGTATTTT
TRBV10-3,NA,TRBJ1-5,NA,CAISDGWQGLNQPQHF,TGTGCCATCAGTGATGGCTGGCAGGGCTTGAATCAGCCCCAGCATTTT
TRBV30,NA,TRBJ1-1,TRBD1,CAWRKQGVFEAFF,TGTGCCTGGAGAAAACAGGGGGTTTTTGAAGCTTTCTTT
TRBV14,NA,TRBJ1-2,NA,CASSPIYGTYGYTF,TGTGCCAGCAGCCCAATATACGGTACCTATGGCTACACCTTC
TRBV5-1,NA,TRBJ2-5,TRBD2,CASSLELAGQETQYF,TGCGCCAGCAGCTTGGAACTAGCGGGACAAGAGACCCAGTACTTC
TRBV5-1,few,TRBJ2-1,TRBD2,CASSPGGTSEYNEQFF,TGCGCCAGCAGCCCCGGCGGGACTAGCGAGTACAATGAGCAGTTCTTC
TRBV28,NA,TRBJ2-7,TRBD1,CASSSSDRSYEQYF,TGTGCCAGCAGTTCCTCGGACAGGTCCTACGAGCAGTACTTC
TRBV28,NA,TRBJ2-7,NA,CASSNQGGNYEQYF,TGTGCCAGCAGCAACCAGGGGGGGAACTACGAGCAGTACTTC
TRBV7-2,NA,TRBJ2-1,TRBD2,CASSLRAGEAEQFF,TGTGCCAGCAGCTTGCGAGCGGGAGAGGCTGAGCAGTTCTTC
TRBV11-2,medium-sized,TRBJ2-1,TRBD2,CASSSFSGNSYNEQFF,TGTGCCAGCAGCTCCTTCAGCGGGAACTCCTACAATGAGCAGTTCTTC
TRBV3-1/TRBV3-2,NA,TRBJ1-2,NA,CASSHRGRSGGGYTF,TGTGCCAGCAGCCACCGAGGACGGAGTGGAGGAGGCTACACCTTC
TRBV29-1,NA,TRBJ1-5,TRBD1,CSVGPDRAQPQHF,TGCAGCGTTGGACCCGACAGGGCTCAGCCCCAGCATTTT
TRBV2,NA,TRBJ1-6,NA,CASSEAEGSLSPLHF,TGTGCCAGCAGTGAAGCGGAGGGTAGTTTGTCACCCCTCCACTTT
TRBV6-5,NA,TRBJ2-1,NA,CASSYGQIIGNEQFF,TGTGCCAGCAGTTACGGCCAGATAATCGGCAATGAGCAGTTCTTC